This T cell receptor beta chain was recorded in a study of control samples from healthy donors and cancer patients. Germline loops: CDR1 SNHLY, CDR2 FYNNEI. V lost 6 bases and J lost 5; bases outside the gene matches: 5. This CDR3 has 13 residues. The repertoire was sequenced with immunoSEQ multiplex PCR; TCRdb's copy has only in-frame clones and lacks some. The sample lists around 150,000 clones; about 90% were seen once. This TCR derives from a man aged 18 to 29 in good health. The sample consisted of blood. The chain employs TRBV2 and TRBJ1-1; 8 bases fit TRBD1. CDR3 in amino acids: CASRDREVTEAFF. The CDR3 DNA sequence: TGTGCCAGCAGGGACAGGGAGGTTACTGAAGCTTTCTTT.